The 4 T cell receptor beta chains listed next were all sequenced from one sample in a study of blood T cell repertoires in COVID-19. The assay was immunoSEQ multiplex PCR, and TCRdb's table has in-frame clones only and misses some. The sample lists 300,000 to 400,000 clones, about 91% occurring once. Specimen: peripheral blood. Receptor source: a woman in her twenties or thirties with COVID-19, enrolled during active disease.

The chain joins TRBV5-1 to TRBJ2-3, with a possible D match to TRBD1 (5 bases). The V end was cut by 1 base, the J end by 4 bases, with 7 bases between. CDR3 size: 13 residues. The V gene's germline CDR1 is SGHRS and CDR2 YFSETQ. CDR3 loop: CASSLYRSDTQYF. The CDR3 coding sequence is TGCGCCAGCAGCTTGTACAGGTCAGATACGCAGTATTTT.

The chain is built from TRBV18 and TRBJ2-5; D remains ambiguous. This CDR3 has 14 amino acids. The ends were cut back, 0 bases at V and 5 bases at J, with 10 bases in the middle. CDR1 and CDR2 (germline): KGHSH, LQKENI. The CDR3: CASSPPFLRETQYF. Here the CDR3 DNA reads TGTGCCAGCTCACCACCTTTCCTCAGGGAGACCCAGTACTTC.

CDR3 sequence: CASSLGRGDLYEQYV. The CDR3 nucleotides read TGTGCCAGCAGCTTGGGTCGGGGGGACCTCTACGAGCAGTACGTC. The chain employs TRBV5-6 and TRBJ2-7; the match to TRBD2 covers 7 bases. CDR1 is SGHDT and CDR2 is YYEEEE in the germline V gene. This CDR3 contains 15 residues. V lost 0 bases and J lost 3; bases outside the gene matches: 6.

This sequence joins TRBV6-1 and TRBJ1-6; 9 nucleotides line up with TRBD1. The CDR3 runs to 14 residues. V gave up 3 bases and J gave up 9 bases; unmatched junction bases: 3. Germline CDR1 is MNHNS and CDR2 is SASEGT. For the CDR3, the DNA is TGTGCCAGCAGTGAGGGGACAGGGAGTTCACCCCTCCACTTT. As protein: CASSEGTGSSPLHF.